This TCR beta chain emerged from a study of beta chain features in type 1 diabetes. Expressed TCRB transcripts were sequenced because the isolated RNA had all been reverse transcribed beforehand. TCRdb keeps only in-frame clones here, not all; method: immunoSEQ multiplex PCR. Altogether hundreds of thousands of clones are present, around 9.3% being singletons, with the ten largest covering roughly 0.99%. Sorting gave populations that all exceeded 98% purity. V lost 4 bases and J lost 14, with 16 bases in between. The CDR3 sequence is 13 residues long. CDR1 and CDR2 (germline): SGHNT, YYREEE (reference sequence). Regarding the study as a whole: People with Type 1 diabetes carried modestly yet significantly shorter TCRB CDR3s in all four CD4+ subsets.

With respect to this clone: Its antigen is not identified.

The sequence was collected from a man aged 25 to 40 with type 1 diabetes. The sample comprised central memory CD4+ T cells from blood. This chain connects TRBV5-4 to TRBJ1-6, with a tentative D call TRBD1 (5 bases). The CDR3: CASSPHRDGALHF. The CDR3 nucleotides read TGTGCCAGCAGCCCCCACCGGGACGGAGCCCTCCACTTT.